The 20 T cell receptor beta chains below come from one sample, sequenced in a study of response to subunit inactivated influenza vaccine. TCRdb analysed the RT-PCR reads with MiXCR anew, one entry per CDR3 protein. The sample has about 150,000 distinct CDR3 sequences, over 8.5% seen once; the top ten hold around 40%. The material was CD8+ T cells sorted from PBMCs, obtained around 25 months after vaccination. The receptors originated from a man aged 45-69 years who received an inactivated influenza vaccine.

The table lists this clonotype with a few counts. The rearrangement joins TRBV28 to TRBJ2-7; maybe TRBD1 (5 bases). Germline CDR1 and CDR2: MDHEN and SYDVKM. The ends were cut back, 1 base at V and 2 bases at J, with 12 bases in the middle. The CDR3 is made up of 15 amino acids. DNA for the CDR3: TGTGCCAGCAGTTTATCGCCAGGGTCGGCCTACGAGCAGTACTTC. It encodes CASSLSPGSAYEQYF.

This clonotype has a handful of counts. This chain uses TRBV4-3 with TRBJ2-3; maybe TRBD1 (5 bases). CDR3 length: 15 residues. V gave up 4 bases and J gave up 4 bases, with 15 bases separating them. Per germline, CDR1 LGHNA and CDR2 YSLEER. The CDR3 bases are TGCGCCAGCAGCCGAGAGGTGGGGCGCTCAGATACGCAGTATTTT. Amino acids: CASSREVGRSDTQYF.

The chain couples TRBV5-6 to TRBJ2-3; 8 nucleotides agree with TRBD2. This CDR3 has 14 amino acids. Germline V gene lookup returns CDR1 SGHDT and CDR2 YYEEEE. Trimming took 4 bases from V and 5 from J; bases not matched to a gene: 6. The CDR3 here is CASSPQLAGDTQYF. CDR3 DNA: TGTGCCAGCAGCCCCCAGCTAGCGGGAGATACGCAGTATTTT.

This clonotype was counted at least ten times. The rearrangement joins TRBV27 to TRBJ2-7; TRBD2 is a possible D gene (6 bases). This CDR3 contains 12 residues. The ends were cut back, 8 bases at V and 11 bases at J, with 19 bases in the middle. From germline, CDR1 is MNHEY and CDR2 SMNVEV (reference sequence). CDR3 in DNA: TGTGCCAGCGGCCTAGATTGGGGGGAAAAGTACTTC. Amino acid sequence: CASGLDWGEKYF.

This clonotype has just a few counts. V and J are TRBV27 and TRBJ2-3, with TRBD2 matching over 7 bases. V was clipped by 7 bases and J by 0 bases; unmatched bases: 10. Germline loops: CDR1 MNHEY, CDR2 SMNVEV (reference sequence). The length of the CDR3 is 16 residues. CDR3 in DNA: TGTGCCAGCAATAGTCTCGGCGGGGGTAGCACAGATACGCAGTATTTT. It yields the protein CASNSLGGGSTDTQYF.

The rearrangement uses TRBV2 and TRBJ2-3; 10 bases map to TRBD2. Germline V CDR1 and CDR2: SNHLY, FYNNEI. This CDR3 spans 15 amino acids. V shed 4 bases and J 1 base; nucleotides not matched to a gene: 2. For the CDR3, the DNA is TGTGCCAGCAGTGTGCTAGCGGGAGGCACAGATACGCAGTATTTT. This codes for CASSVLAGGTDTQYF. Looking up the rest from reference TRBV2 and TRBJ2-3 gives the full variable domain: EPEVTQTPSHQVTQMGQEVILRCVPISNHLYFYWYRQILGQKVEFLVSFYNNEISEKSEIFDDQFSVERPDGSNFTLKIRSTKLEDSAMYFCASSVLAGGTDTQYFGPGTRLTVL.

CDR3 nucleotides: TGCGCCAGCAGTGATGGCAGGGTGGAGCAGTACTTC. Encoded protein: CASSDGRVEQYF. This chain connects TRBV10-1 to TRBJ2-7; possibly TRBD1 for D (5 bases). Germline V gives CDR1 WNHNN, CDR2 SYGVQD (reference sequence). The V end was cut by 3 bases, the J end by 7 bases, with 10 bases between. The CDR3 covers 12 residues.

Ten or more counts support this clonotype. This rearrangement joins TRBV3-1 to TRBJ2-3, with TRBD2 as a possible D gene (6 bases). The CDR3 spans 17 residues. The germline V gene encodes CDR1 LGHDT and CDR2 YNNKEL (reference sequence). Trimming cost V 0 bases and J 1 base, with 14 bases left between them. Here the CDR3 reads CASSQEEQGGGTDTQYF. In nucleotides, the CDR3 is TGTGCCAGCAGCCAAGAGGAGCAGGGAGGAGGCACAGATACGCAGTATTTT.

The J gene is TRBJ2-1, the V gene TRBV6-2 or TRBV6-3; D may be TRBD1 or TRBD2 (6 bases each). V lost 4 bases, J lost 0 bases, and 10 bases lay in between. CDR3 length: 15 amino acids. The germline gives CDR1 MNHEY, CDR2 SVGEGT. The CDR3 coding sequence is TGTGCCAGCAGTTTTGAGGGGGGCTCCTACAATGAGCAGTTCTTC. Its translation: CASSFEGGSYNEQFF.

This sequence joins TRBV6-2 or TRBV6-3 and TRBJ2-7; a weak D match, TRBD2 (5 bases). Germline loops: CDR1 MNHEY, CDR2 SVGEGT. Trimming cost V 10 bases and J 3 bases, with 13 bases left between them. The CDR3 has 12 amino acids. The DNA of the CDR3 is TGTGCCACCGGCCGGGGTCTCTACGAGCAGTACTTC. This sequence encodes CATGRGLYEQYF.

This clonotype appeared a few times. This chain links TRBV4-1 with TRBJ2-7; 11 positions agree with TRBD1. V dropped 2 bases and J dropped 8; count of bases not matched to a gene: 5. CDR1 is MGHRA and CDR2 is YSYEKL in the germline V gene. The CDR3 length is 14 residues. As DNA, the CDR3 is TGCGCCAGCAGCCAAAGAGGACAGGGGGCCAAGCAGTACTTC. It specifies CASSQRGQGAKQYF.

This clonotype showed up just a few times. This chain connects TRBV24-1 to TRBJ2-3; TRBD2 matches 12 bases. The trim removed 3 bases at V and 4 bases at J, leaving 13 bases unmatched. Germline V CDR1 and CDR2: KGHDR, SFDVKD. The CDR3 has 19 residues. Written as DNA, the CDR3 is TGTGCCACCAGTGATCTGAAAGGAACTAGCGGGGGGCGCCCAGATACGCAGTATTTT. It codes for CATSDLKGTSGGRPDTQYF.

The chain links TRBV11-2 to TRBJ2-7; D possibly uses TRBD1 or TRBD2 (6 bases each). Germline loops: CDR1 SGHAT, CDR2 FQNNGV. This CDR3 is built from 14 residues. Trimming stripped 4 bases from V and 3 bases from J, with 13 bases between. The CDR3 DNA follows: TGTGCCAGCAGCTCCGGGGGCGTTTACTACGAGCAGTACTTC. It specifies CASSSGGVYYEQYF.

The chain has TRBV6-5 and TRBJ2-3, with D unclear. Germline CDR1 and CDR2: MNHEY and SVGAGI. The CDR3 sequence is 14 residues long. Trimming shortened V by 2 bases and J by 1 base, and 7 bases separated the two germline ends. In nucleotides, the CDR3 is TGTGCCAGCAGTTACGTCGCAGGCACAGATACGCAGTATTTT. As protein: CASSYVAGTDTQYF.

In its sample, this clonotype was seen a few times. The chain has TRBV6-1 and TRBJ2-7, with D possibly called TRBD1 or TRBD2 (5 bases each). Germline V gives CDR1 MNHNS, CDR2 SASEGT. The CDR3 totals 15 residues. Trimming removed 5 bases at V and 0 bases at J, with 14 bases between. The CDR3 reads CASSRSSGSSYEQYF. CDR3 DNA: TGTGCCAGCAGTCGGTCTTCAGGGAGCTCCTACGAGCAGTACTTC.

The chain is built from TRBV5-1 and TRBJ2-3; D could derive from TRBD1 or TRBD2 (5 bases each). Germline CDR1 and CDR2: SGHRS and YFSETQ. CDR3 size: 15 residues. Trimming took off 0 bases at V and 2 bases at J, with 10 bases between the two ends. The CDR3 loop is CASSLAGTHTDTQYF. The CDR3 DNA reads TGCGCCAGCAGCTTGGCCGGGACGCACACAGATACGCAGTATTTT.

This clonotype has at least ten counts. CDR3 residues: CASSLVLGTDTQYF. The CDR3 DNA reads TGTGCCAGCAGCTTAGTCTTGGGTACGGATACCCAGTACTTC. The chain is built from TRBV7-2 and TRBJ2-3; no clear D. The J call may not be correct, given that the DNA end is closer to TRBJ2-5. CDR1 is SGHTA and CDR2 is FQGNSA in the germline V gene. This CDR3 is built from 14 residues.

The chain links TRBV9 to TRBJ2-1; 11 bases match TRBD2. The germline CDR1 and CDR2 sequences are SGDLS and YYNGEE. V lost 3 bases to trimming and J lost 8 bases; unmatched junction nucleotides: 10. This CDR3 spans 16 amino acids. CDR3 in amino acids: CASSAGTSGSSDEQFF. DNA of the CDR3: TGTGCCAGCAGCGCGGGGACTAGCGGTTCGAGTGATGAGCAGTTCTTC.

This clonotype was counted only a few times. This sequence joins TRBV6-5 and TRBJ1-1; D is perhaps TRBD1 (6 bases). Germline lookup yields CDR1 MNHEY and CDR2 SVGAGI. The V end was cut by 0 bases, the J end by 7 bases, with 18 bases between. This CDR3 has 16 amino acids. CDR3 residues: CASSYSSQGPKREAFF. The DNA of the CDR3 is TGTGCCAGCAGTTACTCGTCGCAGGGGCCGAAGCGTGAAGCTTTCTTT.

This clonotype was observed a handful of times. The rearrangement uses TRBV7-8 and TRBJ2-5; TRBD2 aligns across 11 bases. This CDR3 has 15 residues. J was trimmed by 5 bases and V by 3 bases; bases with no gene match: 5. Germline CDR1 is SGHVS and CDR2 is FQNEAQ. The DNA of the CDR3 is TGTGCCAGCAGCTTTTGGGCTAGCGGGGGGGAGACCCAGTACTTC. It specifies CASSFWASGGETQYF.